This T cell receptor beta chain is from a study of T cell repertoires in cytomegalovirus infection (dated by TCRdb to between 2018 and 2020). About the study as a whole: Recently identified HLA-C-restricted CMV epitopes, whose presentation resists viral immunomodulation, were targeted by peptide stimulations together with well-studied HLA-B-restricted epitopes. Because public TCR beta signatures pointed to carriage of CMV infection together with the matching HLA type, the HLA type of each donor mattered for the analysis. Here is what the overall study found, with its caveats: In the ex vivo response, HLA-C-restricted CMV-specific TCR beta clonotypes were dominant, and in two of eight donors the single most frequent clonotype came from this HLA-C-restricted group. Cumulative frequency of public TCR beta family members discriminated carriers of CMV infection plus the relevant HLA type in this cohort and an independent approximately 370-donor cohort.

This clonotype has only a few counts. The antigen it binds to is not known. No much larger clone exists at a distance of one base, and base qualities are not known. Sequencing was performed on an Illumina HiSeq 1500. Using fastp at Q25 and MiXCR, TCRdb reprocessed the public reads and kept productive beta chains. Merged by CDR3 protein, the rows form single entries marked with the most common genes and DNA. The sample table lists around 900,000 distinct CDR3 sequences, roughly 30% of them with a count of one. Together, the top ten hold roughly 13% of the sample. What the treatment or condition label conveys for this sample: in vitro stimulation with specific CMV peptide epitopes to enrich CMV-specific T cells. From its cysteine to its phenylalanine, the CDR3 spans 17 amino acids. Of the read, only the CDR3 DNA is kept; its 51 bases are in frame from base 1. V is cut back by 5 bases and J by 3 bases, with 11 bases in the junction unmatched. CDR1 and CDR2 (MNHEY, SVGAGI) derive from the germline V gene.

The TCR was taken from a human donor in good health (CMV status not recorded). Some clones in this sample may be carry-over from other donors' samples. Recombination connected TRBV6-5 to TRBJ1-2; 11 junctional bases match TRBD1. The material was cultured CD8+ T cells from PBMCs, obtained from culture after CMV antigen stimulation. At the DNA level, the sequence is TGTGCCAGCAGTCCCGACATCCCGGGACAGGGGGACTATGGCTACACCTTC. The encoded protein is CASSPDIPGQGDYGYTF.